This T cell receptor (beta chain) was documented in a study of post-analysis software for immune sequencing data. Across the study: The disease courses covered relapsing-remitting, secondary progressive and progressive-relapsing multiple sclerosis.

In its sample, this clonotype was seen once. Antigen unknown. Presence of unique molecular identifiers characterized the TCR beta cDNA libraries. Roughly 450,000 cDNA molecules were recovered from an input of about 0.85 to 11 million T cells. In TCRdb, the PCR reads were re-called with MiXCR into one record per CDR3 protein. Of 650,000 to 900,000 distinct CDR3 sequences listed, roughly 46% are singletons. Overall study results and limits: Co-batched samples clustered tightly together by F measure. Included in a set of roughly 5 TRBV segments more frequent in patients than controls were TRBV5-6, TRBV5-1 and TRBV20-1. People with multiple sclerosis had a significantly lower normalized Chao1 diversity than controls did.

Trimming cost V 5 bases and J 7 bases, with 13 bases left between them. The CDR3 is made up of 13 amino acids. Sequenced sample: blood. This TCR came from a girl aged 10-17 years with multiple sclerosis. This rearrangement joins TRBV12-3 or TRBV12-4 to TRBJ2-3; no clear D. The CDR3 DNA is TGTGCCAGCAGTGTCTCCCCTGGGAATACGCAGTATTTT. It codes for CASSVSPGNTQYF.